This paragraph covers one T cell receptor (beta chain) sequence. This entry is derived from a study of cytomegalovirus exposure and HLA in healthy donors. The PCR used 60 Vbeta and 13 Jbeta primers. TCRdb's table, derived via immunoSEQ multiplex PCR, lists solely in-frame clones and lacks some. Of 110,000 to 150,000 clones in the sample, 77% were seen once. V lost 1 base and J lost 6, with 6 bases in between. Per germline, CDR1 SEHNR and CDR2 FQNEAQ (reference sequence). The CDR3 totals 13 residues. Sequenced input: PBMCs. The sequence was collected from a male donor in good health and CMV-seronegative. The V gene is TRBV7-9, the J gene TRBJ2-2; a possible D gene is TRBD1 (6 bases). The CDR3 nucleotides are TGTGCCAGCAGCTTAGACAGGGCCGGGGAGCTGTTTTTT. The encoded protein is CASSLDRAGELFF.